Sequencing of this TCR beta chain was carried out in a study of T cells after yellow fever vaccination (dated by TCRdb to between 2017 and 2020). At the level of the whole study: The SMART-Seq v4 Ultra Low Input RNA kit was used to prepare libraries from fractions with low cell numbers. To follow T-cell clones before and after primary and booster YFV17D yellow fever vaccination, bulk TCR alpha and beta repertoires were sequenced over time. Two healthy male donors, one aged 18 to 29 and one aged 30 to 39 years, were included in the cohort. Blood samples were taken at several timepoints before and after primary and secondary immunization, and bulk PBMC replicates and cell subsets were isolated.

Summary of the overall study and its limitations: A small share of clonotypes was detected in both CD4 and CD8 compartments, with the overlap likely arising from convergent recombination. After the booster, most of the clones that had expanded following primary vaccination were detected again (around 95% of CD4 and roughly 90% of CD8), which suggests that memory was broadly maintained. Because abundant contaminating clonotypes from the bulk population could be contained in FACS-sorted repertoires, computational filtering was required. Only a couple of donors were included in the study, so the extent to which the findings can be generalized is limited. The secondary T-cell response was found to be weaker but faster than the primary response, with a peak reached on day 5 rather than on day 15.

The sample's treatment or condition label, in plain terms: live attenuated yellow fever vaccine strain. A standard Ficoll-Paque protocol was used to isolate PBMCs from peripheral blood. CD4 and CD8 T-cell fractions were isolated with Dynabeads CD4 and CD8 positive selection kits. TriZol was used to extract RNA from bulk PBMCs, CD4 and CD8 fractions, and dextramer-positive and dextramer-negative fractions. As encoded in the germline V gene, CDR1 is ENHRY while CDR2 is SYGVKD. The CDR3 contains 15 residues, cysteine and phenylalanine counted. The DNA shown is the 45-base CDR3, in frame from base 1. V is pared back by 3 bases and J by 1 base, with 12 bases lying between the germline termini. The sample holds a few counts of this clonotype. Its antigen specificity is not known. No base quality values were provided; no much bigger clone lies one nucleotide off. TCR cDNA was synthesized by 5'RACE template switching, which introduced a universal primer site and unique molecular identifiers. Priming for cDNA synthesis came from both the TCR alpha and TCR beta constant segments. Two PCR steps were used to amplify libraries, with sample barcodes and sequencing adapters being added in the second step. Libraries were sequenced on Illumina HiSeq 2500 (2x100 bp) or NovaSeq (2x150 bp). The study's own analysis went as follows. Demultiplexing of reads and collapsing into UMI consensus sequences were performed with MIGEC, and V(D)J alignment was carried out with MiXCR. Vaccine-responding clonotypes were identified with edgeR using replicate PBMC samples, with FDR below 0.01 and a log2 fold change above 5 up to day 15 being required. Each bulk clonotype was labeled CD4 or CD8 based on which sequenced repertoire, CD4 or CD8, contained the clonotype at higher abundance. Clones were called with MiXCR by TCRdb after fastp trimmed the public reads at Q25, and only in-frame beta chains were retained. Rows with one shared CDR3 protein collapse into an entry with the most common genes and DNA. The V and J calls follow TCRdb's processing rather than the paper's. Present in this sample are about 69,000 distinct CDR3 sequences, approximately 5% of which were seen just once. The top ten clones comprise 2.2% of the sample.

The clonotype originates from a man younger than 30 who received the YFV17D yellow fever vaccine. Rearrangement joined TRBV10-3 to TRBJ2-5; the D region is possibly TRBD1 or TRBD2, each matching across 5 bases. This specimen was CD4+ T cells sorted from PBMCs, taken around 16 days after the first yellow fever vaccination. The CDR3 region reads CAISDLVGTQETQYF. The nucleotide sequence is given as TGTGCCATCAGTGACCTCGTAGGGACCCAAGAGACCCAGTACTTC.